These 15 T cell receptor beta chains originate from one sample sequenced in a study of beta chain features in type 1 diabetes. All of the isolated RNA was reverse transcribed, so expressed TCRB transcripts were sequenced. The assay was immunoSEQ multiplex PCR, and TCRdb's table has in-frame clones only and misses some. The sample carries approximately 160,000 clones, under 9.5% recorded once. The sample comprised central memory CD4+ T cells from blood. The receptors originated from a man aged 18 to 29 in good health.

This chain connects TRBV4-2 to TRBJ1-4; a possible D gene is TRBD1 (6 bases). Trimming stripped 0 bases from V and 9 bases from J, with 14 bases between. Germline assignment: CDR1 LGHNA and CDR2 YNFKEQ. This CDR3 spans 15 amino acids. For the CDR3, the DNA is TGTGCCAGCAGCCAAGATAGAGGGCAGGGGCAAAAACTGTTTTTT. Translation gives CASSQDRGQGQKLFF.

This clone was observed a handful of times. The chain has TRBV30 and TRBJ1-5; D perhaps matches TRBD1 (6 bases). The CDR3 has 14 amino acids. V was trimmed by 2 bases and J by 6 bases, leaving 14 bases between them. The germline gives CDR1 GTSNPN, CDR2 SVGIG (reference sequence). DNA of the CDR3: TGTGCCTGGAGTCACGGACAGTATCGTCAGCCCCAGCATTTT. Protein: CAWSHGQYRQPQHF.

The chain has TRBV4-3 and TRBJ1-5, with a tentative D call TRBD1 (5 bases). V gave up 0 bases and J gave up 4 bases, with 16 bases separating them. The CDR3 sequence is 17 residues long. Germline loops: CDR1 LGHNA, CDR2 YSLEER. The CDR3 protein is CASSQDLSGLGNQPQHF. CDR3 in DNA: TGCGCCAGCAGCCAAGATCTTTCGGGACTGGGAAATCAGCCCCAGCATTTT.

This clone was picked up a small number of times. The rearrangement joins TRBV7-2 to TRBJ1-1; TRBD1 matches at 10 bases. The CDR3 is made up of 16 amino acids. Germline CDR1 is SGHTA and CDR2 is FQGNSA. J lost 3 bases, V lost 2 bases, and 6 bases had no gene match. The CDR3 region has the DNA TGTGCCAGCAGCTTATTGGGACAGGGGTTGGACACTGAAGCTTTCTTT. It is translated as CASSLLGQGLDTEAFF.

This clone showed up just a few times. For the CDR3, the DNA is TGTGCCAGCAGCCAAGACTGGGACAGGGGTCAGCCCCAGCATTTT. Translated: CASSQDWDRGQPQHF. The genes are TRBV4-2 and TRBJ1-5, with 10 bases aligning to TRBD1. The germline CDR1 and CDR2 sequences are LGHNA and YNFKEQ. The CDR3 is 15 amino acids. After removal of 0 bases from V and 6 bases from J, the junction contained 2 bases not matched to a gene.

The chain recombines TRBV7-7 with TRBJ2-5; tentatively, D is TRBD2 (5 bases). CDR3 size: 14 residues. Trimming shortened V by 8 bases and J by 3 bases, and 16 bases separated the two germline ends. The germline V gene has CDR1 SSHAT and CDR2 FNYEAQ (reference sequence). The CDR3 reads CASSPGRVEETQYF. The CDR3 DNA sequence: TGTGCCAGCTCCCCCGGGCGGGTAGAAGAGACCCAGTACTTC.

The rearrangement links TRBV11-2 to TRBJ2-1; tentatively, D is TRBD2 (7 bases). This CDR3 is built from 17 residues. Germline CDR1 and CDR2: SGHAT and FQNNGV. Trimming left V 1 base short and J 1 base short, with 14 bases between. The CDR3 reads CASSLGRGGSSYNEQFF. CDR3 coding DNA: TGTGCCAGCAGCTTAGGTAGGGGGGGTTCGTCCTACAATGAGCAGTTCTTC.

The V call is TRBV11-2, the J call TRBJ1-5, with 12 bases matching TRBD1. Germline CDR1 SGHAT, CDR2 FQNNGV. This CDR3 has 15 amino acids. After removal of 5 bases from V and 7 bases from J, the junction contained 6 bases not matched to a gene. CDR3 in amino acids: CASSPGTGGMQPQHF. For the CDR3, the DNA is TGTGCCAGCAGCCCGGGGACAGGGGGCATGCAGCCCCAGCATTTT. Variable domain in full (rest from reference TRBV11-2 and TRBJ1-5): EAGVAQSPRYKIIEKRQSVAFWCNPISGHATLYWYQQILGQGPKLLIQFQNNGVVDDSQLPKDRFSAERLKGVDSTLKIQPAKLEDSAVYLCASSPGTGGMQPQHFGDGTRLSIL.

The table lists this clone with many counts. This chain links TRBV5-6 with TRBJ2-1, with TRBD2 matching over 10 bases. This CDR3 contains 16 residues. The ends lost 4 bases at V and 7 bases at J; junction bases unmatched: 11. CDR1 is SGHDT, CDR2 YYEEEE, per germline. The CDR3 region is CASSRLPGLARNEQFF. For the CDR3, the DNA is TGTGCCAGCAGCCGACTGCCGGGACTAGCGAGGAATGAGCAGTTCTTC. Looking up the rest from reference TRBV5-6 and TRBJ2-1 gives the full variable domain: DAGVTQSPTHLIKTRGQQVTLRCSPKSGHDTVSWYQQALGQGPQFIFQYYEEEERQRGNFPDRFSGHQFPNYSSELNVNALLLGDSALYLCASSRLPGLARNEQFFGPGTRLTVL.

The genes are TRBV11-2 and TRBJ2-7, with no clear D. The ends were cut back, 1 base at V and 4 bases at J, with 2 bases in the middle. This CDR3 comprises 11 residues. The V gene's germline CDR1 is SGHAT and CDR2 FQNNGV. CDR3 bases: TGTGCCAGCAGCTTAGCGTACGAGCAGTACTTC. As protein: CASSLAYEQYF.

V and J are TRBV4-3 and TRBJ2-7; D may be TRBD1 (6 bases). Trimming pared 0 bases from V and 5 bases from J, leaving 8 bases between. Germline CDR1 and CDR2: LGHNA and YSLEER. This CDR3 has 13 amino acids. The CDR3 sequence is CASSQEAGDEQYF. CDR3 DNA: TGCGCCAGCAGCCAAGAGGCAGGGGACGAGCAGTACTTC.

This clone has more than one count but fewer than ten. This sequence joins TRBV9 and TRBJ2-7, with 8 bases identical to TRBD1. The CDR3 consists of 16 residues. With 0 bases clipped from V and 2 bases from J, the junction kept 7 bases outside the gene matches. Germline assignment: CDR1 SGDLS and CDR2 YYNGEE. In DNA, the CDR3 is TGTGCCAGCAGCGTAGCTCAGGGACAGGTCCCCTACGAGCAGTACTTC. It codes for CASSVAQGQVPYEQYF. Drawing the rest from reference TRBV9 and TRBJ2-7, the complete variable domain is DSGVTQTPKHLITATGQRVTLRCSPRSGDLSVYWYQQSLDQGLQFLIQYYNGEERAKGNILERFSAQQFPDLHSELNLSSLELGDSALYFCASSVAQGQVPYEQYFGPGTRLTVT.

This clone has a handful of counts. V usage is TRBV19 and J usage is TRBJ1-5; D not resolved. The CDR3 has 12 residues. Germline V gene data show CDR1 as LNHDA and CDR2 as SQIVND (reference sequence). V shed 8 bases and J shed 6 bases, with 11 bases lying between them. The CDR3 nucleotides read TGTGCCAGTTGGGAGAATGGTCAGCCCCAGCATTTT. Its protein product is CASWENGQPQHF.

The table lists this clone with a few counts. The CDR3 nucleotides are TGTGCCAGCTCACCCAGGGACAGGGGCCACAATGAGCAGTTCTTC. Its translation is CASSPRDRGHNEQFF. This chain connects TRBV18 to TRBJ2-1, with 10 bases identical to TRBD1. The V gene's germline CDR1 is KGHSH and CDR2 LQKENI. The CDR3 totals 15 residues. The V gene end was trimmed by 3 bases and the J gene end by 5 bases; junction bases not matched to a gene: 4.

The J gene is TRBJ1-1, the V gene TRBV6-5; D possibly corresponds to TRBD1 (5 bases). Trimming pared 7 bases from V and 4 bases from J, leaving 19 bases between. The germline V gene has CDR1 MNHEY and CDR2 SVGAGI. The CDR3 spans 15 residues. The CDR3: CASTVRVGWPTEAFF. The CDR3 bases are TGTGCCAGCACCGTCAGGGTAGGGTGGCCCACTGAAGCTTTCTTT.